This T cell receptor beta chain was identified in a study of T cell responses to AZD1222 COVID-19 vaccine. Produced via immunoSEQ multiplex PCR; TCRdb's table is partial and in-frame only. The sample gives fewer than 100,000 clones, around nine tenths of which show up once; 15% to 20% is in the top ten. V shed 5 bases, J shed 4 bases, and the junction held 16 bases outside the gene matches. The CDR3 consists of 17 residues. Germline values: CDR1 LNHDA, CDR2 SQIVND (reference sequence). The sample consisted of peripheral blood, taken on day 0 of AZD1222 vaccination. The chain has TRBV19 and TRBJ1-1, with 7 bases aligning to TRBD1. This TCR derives from an adult in good health. CDR3 sequence (DNA): TGTGCCAGTAGTCCCAGAGGACAGGCCAGGACGGGCACTGAAGCTTTCTTT. Residues: CASSPRGQARTGTEAFF.